This T cell receptor beta chain was captured by sequencing in a study of T cells in Graves' hyperthyroidism and ophthalmopathy (dated by TCRdb to about 2019). Regarding the research as a whole: Peripheral blood was sampled at the time of initial diagnosis, prior to any treatment. TCR V-J signatures able to tell the groups apart were searched for in a discovery cohort of some 100 patients, of whom more than 40 had Graves' ophthalmopathy and roughly 59 had stable Graves' hyperthyroidism. Whether ophthalmopathy could be predicted prospectively was tested in an independent validation cohort made up of about 20 hyperthyroidism patients plus 17 patients who later progressed to ophthalmopathy. The 95 to 100 discovery patients were randomly divided into training and test sets at a 7:3 ratio. Thyroid tissue and blood T-cell repertoires from several Graves' hyperthyroidism patients were also compared in the study. After sampling, hyperthyroidism patients received methimazole starting at 30 mg daily, and ophthalmopathy patients received high-dose intravenous methylprednisolone. The paper describes TCR Vbeta CDR3 sequencing of 140 or so peripheral blood samples, made up of some 42 ophthalmopathy patients, roughly 75 hyperthyroidism patients and 17 progressor patients. Overall study outcomes, separate from this receptor: Sample size was not statistically predetermined, and blinding of investigators to group allocation was not performed. Most expanded thyroid clonotypes (frequency above 0.001) were also found in blood, which suggests that blood repertoires may mirror thyroid immune responses. A 13 V-J signature model separated ophthalmopathy from stable hyperthyroidism, with approximately 87% sensitivity and 81.08% specificity in cross-validation and 80%/75% in testing. In validation, the model predicted progression to ophthalmopathy with 65% to 71% sensitivity and 72% to 85% specificity, a median of about 6 months before onset.

TCR beta CDR3 regions were amplified from RNA transcripts. The TCR CDR3 was subjected to a first round of RT-PCR using the HTBI primer set and the Qiagen OneStep RT-PCR kit. Libraries were constructed in a second round of multiplex PCR, after which size selection and purification were performed. Sequencing of the libraries was done on an Illumina HiSeq2000 using paired-end 100 bp reads. The authors' analysis ran thus. SOAPnuke was used to process the raw data, throwing out any read that contained adapters or uncalled bases, had a mean Phred below 15, or lacked an exact constant-primer or identifier match. COPE v1.2.5 was used to merge high-quality paired reads, and clonotypes were defined as unique nucleotide sequences. Clonotypes were aligned to IMGT TRBV, TRBD and TRBJ reference segments using MiTCR v1.1. Only V-J combinations with frequency above 0.0001, covering about 99% of repertoires, were analysed. The TCS score was defined as the ratio of F50 (clonal expansion) to E x V (chaos), calculated using BLOSUM62-based TCRdist between CDR3 peptides within each V-J. Welch's t-statistics and random forest reduced roughly 530 V-J features to 10 to 15, which were used in a naive Bayes classifier (R e1071). TCRdb took the public reads, trimmed them with fastp at Q25, ran MiXCR for clone calling and kept in-frame beta chains. Every entry covers one CDR3 protein and lists the most common genes and DNA from its rows. The V and J calls and clone size come from TCRdb's table, not from the authors' own analysis. The sample table records 400,000 to 600,000 distinct CDR3 sequences; under 25% of these occur just once. Around 27% of the sample comes from the top ten.

Trimming at the junction amounts to 4 bases on V and 0 bases on J, and the germline ends lie 19 bases apart. Including the terminal cysteine and phenylalanine, the CDR3 comprises 18 residues. Only the CDR3 DNA is retained, 54 bases long and in frame from the first base. The germline V gene provides CDR1 MDHEN and CDR2 SYDVKM. This clonotype was seen only a few times. This clone's antigen is unknown. Base qualities were left out, and no much larger clone turns up one base away. Stable Graves' hyperthyroidism was defined as no progression to ophthalmopathy during 18 months of follow-up. Hyperthyroidism patients were aged 18 to 65 years and newly diagnosed, with disease duration of less than 2 months. Patients with uncontrolled infections, other autoimmune diseases, pregnancy or lactation were excluded. Diagnoses were established on the basis of clinical symptoms, serum thyroxine and TRAb, thyroid ultrasound, and orbital computed tomography. PBMCs were separated from approximately 10 ml of fresh peripheral blood using Ficoll-Paque density gradient centrifugation. Total RNA was extracted with Trizol reagent, and quality was checked on an Agilent 2100 Bioanalyzer.

This sequence uses TRBV28 and TRBJ1-5, with a weak D call of TRBD1 (5 bases match). Sequenced material: blood. This TCR was recovered from a young man with Graves' hyperthyroidism. The CDR3 protein sequence reads: CASSWTGTLKDSNQPQHF. The bases read TGTGCCAGCAGTTGGACCGGGACCCTGAAAGATAGCAATCAGCCCCAGCATTTT.